This passage covers 20 T cell receptor beta chains from one sample sequenced in a study of blood T cell repertoires in COVID-19. Repertoires were generated with immunoSEQ multiplex PCR, while TCRdb's copy carries only in-frame clones and drops some. The table has 65,000 to 80,000 clones, 90% seen once. The sequencing input was peripheral blood. The origin of the receptors is a human donor in a cohort sampled during active COVID-19.

The chain has TRBV7-2 and TRBJ2-7; 10 nucleotides agree with TRBD2. Germline CDR1 and CDR2: SGHTA and FQGNSA. With 4 bases clipped from V and 6 bases from J, the junction kept 21 bases outside the gene matches. The CDR3 is made up of 19 amino acids. CDR3 protein: CASSWRDSGRAAPPLEQYF. CDR3 DNA: TGTGCCAGCAGCTGGCGGGACAGCGGGAGGGCCGCTCCTCCTCTCGAGCAGTACTTC.

The chain links TRBV5-6 to TRBJ2-7, with 10 bases that match TRBD1. The CDR3 consists of 15 residues. V gave up 2 bases and J gave up 3 bases; unmatched junction bases: 5. Per the germline V gene, CDR1 is SGHDT and CDR2 is YYEEEE. The CDR3 DNA reads as TGTGCCAGCAGCTTCCGGGGGACAGGGGTCTACGAGCAGTACTTC. Translated, it gives CASSFRGTGVYEQYF.

This clone was found a few times. The chain combines TRBV29-1 with TRBJ1-1, with 9 bases lining up with TRBD1. CDR1 and CDR2 (germline): SQVTM, ANQGSEA. V lost 6 bases and J lost 4; bases outside the gene matches: 3. CDR3 length: 12 amino acids. In nucleotides, the CDR3 is TGCAGCGTGGTGACAGGGGGCACTGAAGCTTTCTTT. Amino acids: CSVVTGGTEAFF.

In DNA, the CDR3 is TGTGCCAGCAGCTTCCCGGGACAGGGGTTGACAGATACGCAGTATTTT. Translated, it gives CASSFPGQGLTDTQYF. The chain employs TRBV7-8 and TRBJ2-3; 10 positions agree with TRBD1. The CDR3 totals 16 residues. Germline assignment: CDR1 SGHVS and CDR2 FQNEAQ. V shed 3 bases, J shed 3 bases, and the junction held 6 bases outside the gene matches.

This clone was recorded once. This chain connects TRBV4-2 to TRBJ2-7, with 11 nucleotides matching TRBD2. V lost 2 bases and J lost 3; bases outside the gene matches: 6. This CDR3 region has 16 residues. The germline gives CDR1 LGHNA, CDR2 YNFKEQ. CDR3 protein: CASSQLPGLAGYEQYF. The CDR3 region has the DNA TGTGCCAGCAGCCAACTCCCCGGACTAGCGGGCTACGAGCAGTACTTC.

The chain joins TRBV7-3 to TRBJ2-2; TRBD1 agrees at 8 bases. The germline CDR1 and CDR2 sequences are SGHTA and FQGTGA. After removal of 4 bases from V and 0 bases from J, the junction contained 7 bases not matched to a gene. The CDR3 totals 17 residues. The CDR3 DNA sequence: TGTGCCAGCAGCTCCACCTCGGACAGGGCGAACACCGGGGAGCTGTTTTTT. This encodes CASSSTSDRANTGELFF.

J is TRBJ2-3 and V is TRBV7-2; unclear D gene. CDR1 and CDR2 (germline): SGHTA, FQGNSA. CDR3 size: 17 residues. V lost 2 bases and J 2 bases, leaving 17 bases between the germline ends. The CDR3, as DNA: TGTGCCAGCAGCTTAAGAGTCAGTCTAGAAATCACAGATACGCAGTATTTT. This sequence encodes CASSLRVSLEITDTQYF.

This chain connects TRBV29-1 to TRBJ2-7; 7 bases line up with TRBD1. This CDR3 is built from 14 residues. Per germline, CDR1 SQVTM and CDR2 ANQGSEA. Trimming at V came to 6 bases and at J to 2 bases, leaving 10 bases not matched to a gene. Here the CDR3 reads CSVDLTGSPYEQYF. CDR3 bases: TGCAGCGTGGACTTGACAGGGTCCCCCTACGAGCAGTACTTC.

The rearrangement links TRBV9 to TRBJ2-3; maybe TRBD2 (6 bases). The CDR3 covers 14 residues. Trimming removed 0 bases from V and 4 bases from J, with 9 bases in between. CDR1 and CDR2 from the germline V gene are SGDLS and YYNGEE. The DNA for the CDR3 is TGTGCCAGCAGCGTAGAGGGAGGATCAGATACGCAGTATTTT. It encodes CASSVEGGSDTQYF.

The chain couples TRBV29-1 to TRBJ2-3; 8 bases are a match to TRBD2. V lost 6 bases to trimming and J lost 4 bases; unmatched junction nucleotides: 9. This CDR3 has 14 residues. CDR1 is SQVTM and CDR2 is ANQGSEA in the germline V gene. CDR3 sequence reads: CSVDDSGAPDTQYF. In nucleotides, the CDR3 is TGCAGCGTAGACGATAGCGGGGCCCCAGATACGCAGTATTTT.

The J gene is TRBJ1-1, the V gene TRBV9, with D uncertain. V lost 4 bases to trimming and J lost 7 bases, with 14 bases between them. Germline lookup yields CDR1 SGDLS and CDR2 YYNGEE. The CDR3 contains 13 residues. CDR3 sequence reads: CASSLEGVGEAFF. CDR3 DNA sequence: TGTGCCAGCAGCCTCGAGGGTGTTGGTGAAGCTTTCTTT.

The rearrangement uses TRBV7-2 and TRBJ2-7, with 7 positions matching TRBD2. Germline loops: CDR1 SGHTA, CDR2 FQGNSA. The CDR3 spans 14 residues. The trim removed 3 bases at V and 4 bases at J, leaving 6 bases unmatched. The CDR3 reads CASSFAGVSYEQYF. The CDR3 region has the DNA TGTGCCAGCAGCTTTGCGGGAGTGTCGTACGAGCAGTACTTC.

V and J are TRBV28 and TRBJ1-2; 12 bases align to TRBD1. This CDR3 is 14 amino acids long. The trim removed 5 bases at V and 8 bases at J, leaving 6 bases unmatched. Per the germline V gene, CDR1 is MDHEN and CDR2 is SYDVKM. The CDR3 spells CASSLGQGAWGYTF. CDR3 DNA sequence: TGTGCCAGCAGTCTGGGACAGGGGGCTTGGGGCTACACCTTC.

This chain joins TRBV29-1 and TRBJ1-1, with 9 bases identical to TRBD1. This CDR3 is 13 amino acids long. CDR1 is SQVTM, CDR2 ANQGSEA, per germline. After removal of 2 bases from V and 3 bases from J, the junction contained 1 base not matched to a gene. The DNA of the CDR3 is TGCAGCGTTGAATGGGACAGGGACACTGAAGCTTTCTTT. Encoded protein: CSVEWDRDTEAFF.

The chain recombines TRBV6-5 with TRBJ2-1; D is possibly TRBD1 (7 bases). CDR1 is MNHEY, CDR2 SVGAGI, per germline. CDR3 length equals 16 residues. V lost 4 bases and J lost 0, with 13 bases in between. This CDR3 is CASSSRGTVSYNEQFF. The DNA of the CDR3 is TGTGCCAGCAGTTCACGGGGGACAGTCTCCTACAATGAGCAGTTCTTC.

The chain links TRBV19 to TRBJ2-7; 10 bases map to TRBD1. The CDR3 has 13 residues. Losses at the gene ends were 6 bases for V and 4 bases for J; bases not matched to a gene: 3. Per germline, CDR1 LNHDA and CDR2 SQIVND (reference sequence). The CDR3 loop reads CASRRTGGYEQYF. The DNA for the CDR3 is TGTGCCAGTAGGAGGACAGGGGGATACGAGCAGTACTTC.

The rearrangement links TRBV7-9 to TRBJ2-3, with no clear D. Germline V gene lookup returns CDR1 SEHNR and CDR2 FQNEAQ (reference sequence). Deletions cut 5 bases from V and 5 bases from J, with 8 bases between. The CDR3 is 12 amino acids. CDR3 in DNA: TGTGCCAGCAGCGCCCCGAGAGATACGCAGTATTTT. It yields the protein CASSAPRDTQYF.

The CDR3 spells CASSLDGAAFRETQYF. The CDR3 DNA follows: TGTGCCAGCAGCTTGGATGGGGCGGCTTTCAGGGAGACCCAGTACTTC. V is TRBV11-2 and J is TRBJ2-5, with D possibly being TRBD1 (5 bases). V lost 3 bases and J lost 5, with 19 bases in between. The CDR3 has 16 amino acids. The germline gives CDR1 SGHAT, CDR2 FQNNGV. Filled out from reference TRBV11-2 and TRBJ2-5, the complete variable domain reads EAGVAQSPRYKIIEKRQSVAFWCNPISGHATLYWYQQILGQGPKLLIQFQNNGVVDDSQLPKDRFSAERLKGVDSTLKIQPAKLEDSAVYLCASSLDGAAFRETQYFGPGTRLLVL.

The gene calls are TRBV3-1 (or the pseudogene TRBV3-2) and TRBJ1-6; 7 bases agree with TRBD1. From germline, CDR1 is LGHDT and CDR2 YNNKEL (reference sequence). The CDR3 contains 16 residues. The V and J ends lost 4 bases and 6 bases, in that order; junction bases with no gene match: 9. CDR3 region: CASSLRGGAGNSPLHF. The CDR3 DNA reads as TGTGCCAGCAGCCTTCGAGGGGGCGCAGGTAATTCACCCCTCCACTTT.

The genes are TRBV9 and TRBJ2-1, with 10 bases lining up with TRBD2. After removal of 2 bases from V and 8 bases from J, the junction contained 4 bases not matched to a gene. Germline CDR1 reads SGDLS; CDR2 reads YYNGEE. CDR3 length: 14 residues. CDR3 coding DNA: TGTGCCAGCAGCGTTGAACTAGCGGGATATGAGCAGTTCTTC. Protein: CASSVELAGYEQFF.